Below, 8 T cell receptor beta chains from the same sample are listed, as sequenced in a study of blood T cell repertoires in COVID-19 (dated by TCRdb to between 2020 and 2021). Receptors were amplified or captured by the immunoSEQ multiplex PCR assay. TCRdb took over this immuneACCESS table, retaining in-frame rearrangements with V and J assigned. Such tables are incomplete; in checked studies, under half of the missing clones stem from an unresolved V gene, and the remainder is unexplained. The sample data list about 200,000 clones, and 85% to 90% of these were observed just once. Around 6.5% of the sample comes from the top ten. The sequenced sample was peripheral blood. The source is a man at least 80 years old with acute or convalescent COVID-19.

This chain joins TRBV18 and TRBJ2-7; D possibly corresponds to TRBD2 (5 bases). Germline V CDR1 and CDR2: KGHSH, LQKENI. V lost 3 bases to trimming and J lost 7 bases, with 16 bases between them. The CDR3 contains 14 residues. The CDR3 loop reads CASSPSIGIGEQYF. CDR3 nucleotides: TGTGCCAGCTCACCTTCTATCGGGATTGGTGAGCAGTACTTC.

The chain carries TRBV2 and TRBJ2-3; TRBD2 might be the D (5 bases). Between the trimmed V and J ends, which lost 11 bases and 11 bases, there was a span of 26 bases. Germline loops: CDR1 SNHLY, CDR2 FYNNEI. The CDR3 is 14 residues long. This CDR3 reads CAVESGPNLVGQYF. The CDR3 DNA reads as TGTGCCGTAGAGAGCGGACCCAACTTGGTAGGGCAGTATTTT. Full variable domain (remainder filled in from reference TRBV2 and TRBJ2-3): EPEVTQTPSHQVTQMGQEVILRCVPISNHLYFYWYRQILGQKVEFLVSFYNNEISEKSEIFDDQFSVERPDGSNFTLKIRSTKLEDSAMYFCAVESGPNLVGQYFGPGTRLTVL.

V gene TRBV24-1 combines with J gene TRBJ2-3; 10 bases agree with TRBD2. CDR3 length: 14 amino acids. Germline-derived CDR1 and CDR2 are KGHDR and SFDVKD. V lost 7 bases to trimming and J lost 5 bases; unmatched junction nucleotides: 5. The CDR3 loop is CATRGTSVRDTQYF. The CDR3, as DNA: TGTGCCACCAGAGGGACTAGCGTTAGAGATACGCAGTATTTT.

The genes are TRBV28 and TRBJ1-5; 7 positions match TRBD1. CDR3 length: 16 residues. Per the germline V gene, CDR1 is MDHEN and CDR2 is SYDVKM. V shed 3 bases and J 3 bases; nucleotides not matched to a gene: 8. CDR3 nucleotide sequence: TGTGCCAGCAGTTTTTTCGGACAGGAGACCAATCAGCCCCAGCATTTT. Translation: CASSFFGQETNQPQHF.

This clone was seen just once. The J gene is TRBJ2-2, the V gene TRBV3-1 (or the pseudogene TRBV3-2); 8 bases line up with TRBD2. Germline trimming cut 4 bases from V and 1 base from J; bases unmatched to any gene: 8. This CDR3 spans 17 amino acids. Germline-derived CDR1 and CDR2 are LGHDT and YNNKEL (reference sequence). CDR3 sequence: CASSLIMAGGNTGELFF. In nucleotides, the CDR3 is TGTGCCAGCAGCCTCATAATGGCGGGAGGGAACACCGGGGAGCTGTTTTTT.

The CDR3 loop reads CASSLGLAEPSYNEQFF. CDR3 nucleotides: TGTGCCAGCAGCTTGGGGCTAGCGGAACCGTCCTACAATGAGCAGTTCTTC. The chain employs TRBV5-6 and TRBJ2-1, with TRBD2 matching 7 bases. The CDR3 has 17 residues. Germline V gives CDR1 SGHDT, CDR2 YYEEEE. Unmatched junction bases numbered 7, after V lost 0 bases and J lost 1 base.

This clone was recorded a few times. The CDR3 spells CASSLGLKETQYF. The CDR3 bases are TGTGCCAGCTCACTAGGACTAAAAGAGACCCAGTACTTC. The rearrangement links TRBV18 to TRBJ2-5; the D gene is possibly TRBD2 (6 bases). CDR1 is KGHSH, CDR2 LQKENI, per germline. This CDR3 has 13 residues. V gave up 4 bases and J gave up 3 bases, with 9 bases separating them.

The rearrangement joins TRBV5-8 to TRBJ2-5; 10 bases match TRBD1. J lost 3 bases, V lost 4 bases, and 6 bases had no gene match. The CDR3 runs 15 residues. Germline lookup yields CDR1 SGHTS and CDR2 YDEGEE. The chain's CDR3 is CASSLTGTGEETQYF. Written as DNA, the CDR3 is TGTGCCAGCAGCCTTACCGGGACAGGGGAAGAGACCCAGTACTTC.